Reported below is one T cell receptor beta chain. The data belong to a study of control samples from healthy donors and cancer patients. This CDR3 comprises 14 residues. The germline V gene encodes CDR1 LNHDA and CDR2 SQIVND (reference sequence). Germline trimming cut 8 bases from V and 1 base from J; bases unmatched to any gene: 7. Clones were sequenced by immunoSEQ multiplex PCR, and TCRdb holds only the in-frame ones, with some missing. The sample consists of roughly 200,000 clones, roughly 94% of them appearing once. The sequenced material came from blood. The chain links TRBV19 to TRBJ2-5, with TRBD1 matching over 7 bases. The clonotype comes from a man aged 50 to 60 in good health. CDR3 nucleotide sequence: TGTGCCAGTTCCGGGACAGCCTTCCAAGAGACCCAGTACTTC. Protein sequence: CASSGTAFQETQYF.